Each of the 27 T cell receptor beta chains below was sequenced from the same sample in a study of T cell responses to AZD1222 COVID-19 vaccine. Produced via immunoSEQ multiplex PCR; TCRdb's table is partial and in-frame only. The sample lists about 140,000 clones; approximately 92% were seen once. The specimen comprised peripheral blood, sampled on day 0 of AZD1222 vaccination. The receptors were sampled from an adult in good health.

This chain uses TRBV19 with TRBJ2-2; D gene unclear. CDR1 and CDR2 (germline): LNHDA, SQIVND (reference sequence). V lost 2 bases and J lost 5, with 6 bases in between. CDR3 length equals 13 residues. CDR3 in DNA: TGTGCCAGTAGTATAACGAGGACCGGGGAGCTGTTTTTT. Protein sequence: CASSITRTGELFF.

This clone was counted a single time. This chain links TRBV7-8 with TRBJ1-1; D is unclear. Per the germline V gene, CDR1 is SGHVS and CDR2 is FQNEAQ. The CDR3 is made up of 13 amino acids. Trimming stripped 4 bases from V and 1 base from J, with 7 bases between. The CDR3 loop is CASSYGANTEAFF. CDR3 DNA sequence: TGTGCCAGCAGCTACGGAGCGAACACTGAAGCTTTCTTT.

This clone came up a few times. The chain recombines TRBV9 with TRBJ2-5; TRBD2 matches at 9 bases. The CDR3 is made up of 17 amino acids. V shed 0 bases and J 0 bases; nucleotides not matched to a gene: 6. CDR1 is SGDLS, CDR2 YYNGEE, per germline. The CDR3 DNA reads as TGTGCCAGCAGCGTAGAATCAGGACTAGCGTACCAAGAGACCCAGTACTTC. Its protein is CASSVESGLAYQETQYF.

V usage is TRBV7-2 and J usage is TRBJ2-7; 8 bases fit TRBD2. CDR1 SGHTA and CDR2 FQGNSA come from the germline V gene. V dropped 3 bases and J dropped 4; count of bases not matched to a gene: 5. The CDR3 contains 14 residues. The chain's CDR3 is CASSLSGGRYEQYF. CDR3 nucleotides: TGTGCCAGCAGCTTGAGCGGGGGAAGGTACGAGCAGTACTTC.

The CDR3 bases are TGTGCCAGCAGCCCAGAGGGTCTAGCGGGGGAGACCCAGTACTTC. Its translation is CASSPEGLAGETQYF. This chain uses TRBV7-9 with TRBJ2-5; 9 nucleotides align to TRBD2. This CDR3 has 15 residues. The ends lost 5 bases at V and 5 bases at J; junction bases unmatched: 9. CDR1 and CDR2 from the germline V gene are SEHNR and FQNEAQ (reference sequence).

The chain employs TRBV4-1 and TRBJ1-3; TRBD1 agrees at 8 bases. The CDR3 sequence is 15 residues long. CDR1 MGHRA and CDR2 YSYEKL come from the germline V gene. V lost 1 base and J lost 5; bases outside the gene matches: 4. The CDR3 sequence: CASSQAGTGRNTIYF. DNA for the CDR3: TGCGCCAGCAGCCAAGCCGGGACAGGTAGAAACACCATATATTTT.

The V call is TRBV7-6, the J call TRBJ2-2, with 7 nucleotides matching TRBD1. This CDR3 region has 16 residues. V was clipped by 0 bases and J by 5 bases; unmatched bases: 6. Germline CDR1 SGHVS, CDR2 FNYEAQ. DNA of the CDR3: TGTGCCAGCAGCTTAGCGAGGGGGCGCAGTACCGGGGAGCTGTTTTTT. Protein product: CASSLARGRSTGELFF.

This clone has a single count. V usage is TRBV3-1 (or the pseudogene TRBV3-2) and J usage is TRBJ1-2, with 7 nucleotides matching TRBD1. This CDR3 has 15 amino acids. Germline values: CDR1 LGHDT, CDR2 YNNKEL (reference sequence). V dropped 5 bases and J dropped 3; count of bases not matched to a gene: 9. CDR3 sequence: CASSTPGQRHYGYTF. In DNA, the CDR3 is TGTGCCAGCAGCACACCGGGACAGCGTCACTATGGCTACACCTTC.

CDR3 amino acids: CASSPDIWNTEAFF. The CDR3 nucleotides read TGTGCCAGCAGTCCGGACATCTGGAACACTGAAGCTTTCTTT. This sequence joins TRBV6-5 and TRBJ1-1; the D gene is possibly TRBD1 (5 bases). The CDR3 totals 14 residues. V gave up 5 bases and J gave up 1 base, with 11 bases separating them. In germline, CDR1 is MNHEY, CDR2 SVGAGI.

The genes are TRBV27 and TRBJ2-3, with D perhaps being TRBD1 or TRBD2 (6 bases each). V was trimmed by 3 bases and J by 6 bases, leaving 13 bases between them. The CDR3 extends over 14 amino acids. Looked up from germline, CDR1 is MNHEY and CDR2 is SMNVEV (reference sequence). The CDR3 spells CASSLEGGLDTQYF. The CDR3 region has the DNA TGTGCCAGCAGTTTGGAGGGGGGCCTCGATACGCAGTATTTT.

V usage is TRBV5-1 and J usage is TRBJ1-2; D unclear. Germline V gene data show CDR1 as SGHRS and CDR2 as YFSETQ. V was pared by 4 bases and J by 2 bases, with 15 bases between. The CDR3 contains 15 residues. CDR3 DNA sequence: TGCGCCAGCAGCGCCCGCAGAAAATCAAACTATGGCTACACCTTC. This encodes CASSARRKSNYGYTF.

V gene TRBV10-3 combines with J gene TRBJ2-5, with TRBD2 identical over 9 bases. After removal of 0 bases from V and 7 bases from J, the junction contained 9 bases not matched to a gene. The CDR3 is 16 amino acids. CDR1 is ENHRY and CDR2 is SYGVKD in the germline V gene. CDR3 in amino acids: CAISESFGLAGMTQYF. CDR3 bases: TGTGCCATCAGTGAGTCTTTTGGCCTAGCGGGAATGACCCAGTACTTC.

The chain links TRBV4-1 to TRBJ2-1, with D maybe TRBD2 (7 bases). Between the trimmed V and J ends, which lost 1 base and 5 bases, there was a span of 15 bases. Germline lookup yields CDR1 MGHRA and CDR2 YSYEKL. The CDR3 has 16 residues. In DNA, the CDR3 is TGCGCCAGCAGCCAAGTCGGAAGGGGGGGGCACAATGAGCAGTTCTTC. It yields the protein CASSQVGRGGHNEQFF.

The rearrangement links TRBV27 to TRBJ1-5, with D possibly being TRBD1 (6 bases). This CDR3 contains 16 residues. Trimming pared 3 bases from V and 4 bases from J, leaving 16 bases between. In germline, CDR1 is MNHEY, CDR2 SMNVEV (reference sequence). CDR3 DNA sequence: TGTGCCAGCAGTTTGGCCGGGGGCCAAGGAAATCAGCCCCAGCATTTT. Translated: CASSLAGGQGNQPQHF.

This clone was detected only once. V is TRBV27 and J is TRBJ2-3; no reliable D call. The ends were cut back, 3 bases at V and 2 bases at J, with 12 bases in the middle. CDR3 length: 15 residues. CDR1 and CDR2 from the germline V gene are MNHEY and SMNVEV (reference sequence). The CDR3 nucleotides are TGTGCCAGCAGTTTTGGCACCAAATCCACAGATACGCAGTATTTT. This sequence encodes CASSFGTKSTDTQYF.

The CDR3 loop reads CASSERTGGRLDTQYF. CDR3 DNA: TGTGCCAGCAGCGAAAGGACAGGGGGCAGGTTGGATACGCAGTATTTT. The chain combines TRBV9 with TRBJ2-3, with TRBD1 matching 11 bases. The CDR3 length is 16 residues. Germline CDR1 and CDR2: SGDLS and YYNGEE. With 3 bases clipped from V and 6 bases from J, the junction kept 9 bases outside the gene matches.

The CDR3 nucleotides read TGTGCCAGCAGCCTGGCCCTAAGGACTTCAGACACCTACGAGCAGTACTTC. Its translation: CASSLALRTSDTYEQYF. The gene calls are TRBV7-6 and TRBJ2-7; TRBD2 might be the D (5 bases). Trimming pared 5 bases from V and 2 bases from J, leaving 22 bases between. The CDR3 extends over 17 amino acids. Germline assignment: CDR1 SGHVS and CDR2 FNYEAQ.

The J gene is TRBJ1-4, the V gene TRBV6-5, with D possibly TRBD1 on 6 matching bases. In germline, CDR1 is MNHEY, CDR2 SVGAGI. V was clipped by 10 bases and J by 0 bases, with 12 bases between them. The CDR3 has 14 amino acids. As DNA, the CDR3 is TGTGCCACGAAGCGGACAGCAACTAATGAAAAACTGTTTTTT. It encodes CATKRTATNEKLFF.

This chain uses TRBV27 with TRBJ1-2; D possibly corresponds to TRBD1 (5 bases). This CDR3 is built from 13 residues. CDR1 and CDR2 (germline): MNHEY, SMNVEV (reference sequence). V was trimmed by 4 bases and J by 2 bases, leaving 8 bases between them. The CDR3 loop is CASSSWGNYGYTF. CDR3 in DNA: TGTGCCAGCAGTTCTTGGGGGAACTATGGCTACACCTTC.

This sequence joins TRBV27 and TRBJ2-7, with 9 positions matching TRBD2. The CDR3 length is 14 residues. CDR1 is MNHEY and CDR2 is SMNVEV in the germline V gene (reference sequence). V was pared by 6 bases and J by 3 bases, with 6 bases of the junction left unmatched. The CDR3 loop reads CASSPGLALYEQYF. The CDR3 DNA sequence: TGTGCCAGCAGCCCGGGACTAGCTCTCTACGAGCAGTACTTC.

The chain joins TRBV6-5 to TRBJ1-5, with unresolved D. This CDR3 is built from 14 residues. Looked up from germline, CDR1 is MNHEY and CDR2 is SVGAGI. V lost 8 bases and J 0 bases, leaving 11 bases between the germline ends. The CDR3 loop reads CASSEVYSNQPQHF. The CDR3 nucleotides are TGTGCCAGCTCGGAGGTCTATAGCAATCAGCCCCAGCATTTT.

CDR3: CASSWGRTGDLRNTGELFF. The CDR3 DNA is TGTGCCAGCAGCTGGGGCCGGACAGGAGACTTAAGGAACACCGGGGAGCTGTTTTTT. The rearrangement links TRBV7-9 to TRBJ2-2; 7 bases are a match to TRBD1. CDR1 and CDR2 from the germline V gene are SEHNR and FQNEAQ (reference sequence). The CDR3 length is 19 residues. The V segment lost 4 bases and the J segment 1 base; nucleotides outside the gene matches: 15.

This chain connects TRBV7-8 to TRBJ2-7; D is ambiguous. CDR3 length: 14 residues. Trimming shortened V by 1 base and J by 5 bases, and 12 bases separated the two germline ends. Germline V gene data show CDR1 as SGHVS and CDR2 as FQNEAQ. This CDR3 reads CASSLGRVLDEQYF. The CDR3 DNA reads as TGTGCCAGCAGCTTAGGACGGGTTTTGGACGAGCAGTACTTC.

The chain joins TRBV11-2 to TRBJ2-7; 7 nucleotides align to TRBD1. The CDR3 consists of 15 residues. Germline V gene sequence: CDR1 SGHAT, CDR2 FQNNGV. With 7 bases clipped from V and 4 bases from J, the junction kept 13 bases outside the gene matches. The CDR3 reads CASTLGRRGQYEQYF. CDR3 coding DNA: TGTGCCAGCACCCTAGGGAGAAGGGGGCAATACGAGCAGTACTTC. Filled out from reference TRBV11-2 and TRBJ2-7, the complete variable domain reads EAGVAQSPRYKIIEKRQSVAFWCNPISGHATLYWYQQILGQGPKLLIQFQNNGVVDDSQLPKDRFSAERLKGVDSTLKIQPAKLEDSAVYLCASTLGRRGQYEQYFGPGTRLTVT.

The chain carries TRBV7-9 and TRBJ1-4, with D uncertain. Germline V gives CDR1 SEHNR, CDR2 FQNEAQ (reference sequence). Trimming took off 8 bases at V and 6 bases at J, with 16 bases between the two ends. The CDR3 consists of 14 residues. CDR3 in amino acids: CASSGGVADEKLFF. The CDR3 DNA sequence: TGTGCCAGCTCAGGTGGGGTAGCGGATGAAAAACTGTTTTTT. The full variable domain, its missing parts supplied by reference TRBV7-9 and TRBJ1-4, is DTGVSQNPRHKITKRGQNVTFRCDPISEHNRLYWYRQTLGQGPEFLTYFQNEAQLEKSRLLSDRFSAERPKGSFSTLEIQRTEQGDSAMYLCASSGGVADEKLFFGSGTQLSVL.

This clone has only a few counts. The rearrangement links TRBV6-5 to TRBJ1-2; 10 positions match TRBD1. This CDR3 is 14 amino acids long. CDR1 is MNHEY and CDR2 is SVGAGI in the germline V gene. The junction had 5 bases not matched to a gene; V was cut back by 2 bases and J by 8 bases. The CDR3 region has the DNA TGTGCCAGCAGTTACGGGACAGGGGAATTCGGCTACACCTTC. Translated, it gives CASSYGTGEFGYTF.

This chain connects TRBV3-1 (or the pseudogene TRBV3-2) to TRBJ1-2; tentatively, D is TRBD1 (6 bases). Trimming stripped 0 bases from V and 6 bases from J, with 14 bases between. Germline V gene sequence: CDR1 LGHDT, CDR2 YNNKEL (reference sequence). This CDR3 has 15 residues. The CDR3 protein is CASSQDEGGADGYTF. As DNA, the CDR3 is TGTGCCAGCAGCCAAGATGAGGGGGGCGCGGATGGCTACACCTTC.